These 29 T cell receptor beta chains were all obtained from the same sample, sequenced in a study of response to subunit inactivated influenza vaccine. TCRdb passed the RT-PCR reads through MiXCR, listing each CDR3 protein once. This table holds hundreds of thousands of distinct CDR3 sequences, 15% to 18% found once. The specimen comprised PBMCs from blood, sampled 11 to 12 days after vaccination. These TCRs come from a man between 50 and 59 years old who received an inactivated influenza vaccine.

This clonotype appeared a few times. The rearrangement links TRBV2 to TRBJ2-7, with D unclear. The CDR3 spans 11 residues. V lost 3 bases and J 12 bases, leaving 12 bases between the germline ends. Germline V gene lookup returns CDR1 SNHLY and CDR2 FYNNEI. The CDR3 sequence: CASSEGSRGYF. CDR3 coding DNA: TGTGCCAGCAGTGAGGGGTCCCGCGGGTACTTC.

This rearrangement joins TRBV6-7 to TRBJ2-7; D assignment may be TRBD1 or TRBD2 (6 bases each). TRBV6-7 is annotated as an ORF whose role is uncertain. The ends were cut back, 8 bases at V and 3 bases at J, with 20 bases in the middle. CDR3 length: 15 amino acids. CDR3 region: CASGGGPPPIYEQYF. DNA for the CDR3: TGTGCCAGCGGAGGGGGACCACCGCCGATCTACGAGCAGTACTTC.

This clonotype has at least ten counts. This chain links TRBV7-2 with TRBJ2-7, with D tentatively TRBD1 (6 bases). This CDR3 comprises 15 residues. CDR1 and CDR2 from the germline V gene are SGHTA and FQGNSA. The ends were cut back, 1 base at V and 0 bases at J, with 10 bases in the middle. The CDR3: CASSLGPDSSYEQYF. The DNA of the CDR3 is TGTGCCAGCAGCTTAGGCCCGGACAGCTCCTACGAGCAGTACTTC. The full variable domain, with the rest looked up from reference TRBV7-2 and TRBJ2-7, is GAGVSQSPSNKVTEKGKDVELRCDPISGHTALYWYRQSLGQGLEFLIYFQGNSAPDKSGLPSDRFSAERTGGSVSTLTIQRTQQEDSAVYLCASSLGPDSSYEQYFGPGTRLTVT.

The genes are TRBV20-1 and TRBJ1-2, with D tentatively TRBD1 (5 bases). The CDR3 covers 17 residues. Germline V gene sequence: CDR1 DFQATT, CDR2 SNEGSKA (reference sequence). Trimming left V 0 bases short and J 2 bases short, with 19 bases between. The CDR3 region is CSARDPSMTGRNYGYTF. CDR3 DNA: TGCAGTGCTAGAGATCCTTCGATGACGGGACGAAACTATGGCTACACCTTC.

This clonotype was seen a single time. The genes are TRBV28 and TRBJ2-3; D gene uncertain. V lost 5 bases to trimming and J lost 6 bases, with 18 bases between them. The CDR3 extends over 15 amino acids. Germline V gives CDR1 MDHEN, CDR2 SYDVKM. DNA of the CDR3: TGTGCCAGCAGTCCCCATGGCGCAGGTTTGGATACGCAGTATTTT. Translated, it gives CASSPHGAGLDTQYF. The full variable domain, rest sourced from reference TRBV28 and TRBJ2-3, is DVKVTQSSRYLVKRTGEKVFLECVQDMDHENMFWYRQDPGLGLRLIYFSYDVKMKEKGDIPEGYSVSREKKERFSLILESASTNQTSMYLCASSPHGAGLDTQYFGPGTRLTVL.

J is TRBJ2-1 and V is TRBV4-3, with 15 bases matching TRBD2. The length of the CDR3 is 20 residues. With 3 bases clipped from V and 2 bases from J, the junction kept 11 bases outside the gene matches. Germline V gene sequence: CDR1 LGHNA, CDR2 YSLEER. The CDR3 DNA follows: TGCGCCAGCAGCCAGACACTACCGGGACTAGCGGGGGGAACCTACAATGAGCAGTTCTTC. Encoded protein: CASSQTLPGLAGGTYNEQFF.

This chain connects TRBV7-3 to TRBJ2-7, with TRBD1 matching 7 bases. The junction had 7 bases not matched to a gene; V was cut back by 5 bases and J by 6 bases. The CDR3 loop spans 13 amino acids. Germline values: CDR1 SGHTA, CDR2 FQGTGA. CDR3 bases: TGTGCCAGCAGCAAACAGGGGAGTGGCGAGCAGTACTTC. Protein sequence: CASSKQGSGEQYF.

V usage is TRBV23-1 and J usage is TRBJ2-7, with D possibly TRBD1 on 6 matching bases. Being an ORF, TRBV23-1 has a function that is uncertain. Trimming cost V 6 bases and J 6 bases, with 24 bases left between them. CDR3 length: 16 residues. The CDR3, as DNA: TGCGCCAGCAGGATCCTAGTCGGGCCTACAGGGTCCGAGCAGTACTTC. Translation gives CASRILVGPTGSEQYF.

The sample holds a few counts of this clonotype. The genes are TRBV5-1 and TRBJ1-2; D unresolved. Trimming stripped 0 bases from V and 10 bases from J, with 13 bases between. The CDR3 sequence is 13 residues long. CDR1 and CDR2 from the germline V gene are SGHRS and YFSETQ. The CDR3 loop reads CASSLVGWEAYTF. The CDR3 nucleotides are TGCGCCAGCAGCTTGGTGGGTTGGGAGGCCTACACCTTC. The complete variable domain, with remaining parts taken from reference TRBV5-1 and TRBJ1-2, reads KAGVTQTPRYLIKTRGQQVTLSCSPISGHRSVSWYQQTPGQGLQFLFEYFSETQRNKGNFPGRFSGRQFSNSRSEMNVSTLELGDSALYLCASSLVGWEAYTFGSGTRLTVV.

This clonotype was counted ten times or more. The chain combines TRBV12-3 or TRBV12-4 with TRBJ1-2, with unresolved D. V was shortened by 5 bases and J by 4 bases, with 14 bases between the two germline ends. This CDR3 is 14 amino acids long. CDR3 region: CASSTQAVLYGYTF. In DNA form, the CDR3 reads TGTGCCAGCAGTACCCAAGCCGTGCTCTATGGCTACACCTTC.

The rearrangement joins TRBV29-1 to TRBJ2-5, with D maybe TRBD2 (5 bases). There are 13 residues in the CDR3. CDR1 is SQVTM, CDR2 ANQGSEA, per germline. With 4 bases removed from V and 5 bases from J, the gap between germline ends came to 14 bases. The CDR3 DNA sequence: TGCAGCGTTGCCAAGAGCGGCTCGGAGACCCAGTACTTC. Residues: CSVAKSGSETQYF.

Only a few counts were recorded for this clonotype. The rearrangement uses TRBV2 and TRBJ2-7; D not certain. The CDR3 spans 14 residues. Germline V lookup: CDR1 SNHLY, CDR2 FYNNEI. The germline V and J ends were trimmed by 3 bases and 3 bases, with 12 bases remaining between them. The CDR3 region has the DNA TGTGCCAGCAGTGAGCTTAAGAGGTACTACGAGCAGTACTTC. Residues: CASSELKRYYEQYF.

The rearrangement uses TRBV4-1 and TRBJ1-2, with 8 bases lining up with TRBD1. Germline V gene sequence: CDR1 MGHRA, CDR2 YSYEKL. CDR3 length: 15 residues. V lost 4 bases, J lost 0 bases, and 4 bases stayed unmatched. The CDR3 DNA reads TGCGCCAGCAGCCGGCAGGGGGCGGCTAACTATGGCTACACCTTC. Translating gives CASSRQGAANYGYTF.

The chain employs TRBV20-1 and TRBJ2-7; possible D gene TRBD1, 6 bases. Trimming left V 0 bases short and J 5 bases short, with 20 bases between. Germline CDR1 and CDR2: DFQATT and SNEGSKA (reference sequence). The CDR3 totals 16 residues. The CDR3 sequence is CSARDFASSGVNEQYF. The CDR3 bases are TGCAGTGCTAGAGACTTCGCCTCATCAGGGGTCAACGAGCAGTACTTC.

The gene calls are TRBV10-3 and TRBJ1-5; 8 positions agree with TRBD1. The CDR3 runs to 13 residues. Germline trimming cut 6 bases from V and 4 bases from J; bases unmatched to any gene: 2. Germline V gene sequence: CDR1 ENHRY, CDR2 SYGVKD. The DNA for the CDR3 is TGTGCCATCAGGGACAGGGATAATCAGCCCCAGCATTTT. Encoded protein: CAIRDRDNQPQHF.

This clonotype was counted a single time. Being one base from a much bigger clone, this may be a read error. Here the CDR3 reads CSVNLREETQYF. The CDR3 DNA sequence: TGCAGCGTTAATCTCAGGGAAGAGACCCAGTACTTC. This chain uses TRBV29-1 with TRBJ2-5, with TRBD1 as a possible D gene (5 bases). Trimming took off 5 bases at V and 3 bases at J, with 10 bases between the two ends. CDR1 SQVTM and CDR2 ANQGSEA come from the germline V gene. CDR3 size: 12 residues. Variable domain in full (rest from reference TRBV29-1 and TRBJ2-5): SAVISQKPSRDICQRGTSLTIQCQVDSQVTMMFWYRQQPGQSLTLIATANQGSEATYESGFVIDKFPISRPNLTFSTLTVSNMSPEDSSIYLCSVNLREETQYFGPGTRLLVL.

This clonotype has a count of ten or more. This chain links TRBV29-1 with TRBJ2-7; no clear D. The CDR3 spans 13 residues. V was pared by 4 bases and J by 0 bases, with 10 bases between. Germline assignment: CDR1 SQVTM and CDR2 ANQGSEA. CDR3 in amino acids: CSVVAGVSYEQYF. The CDR3 nucleotides read TGCAGCGTTGTCGCTGGAGTCTCCTACGAGCAGTACTTC.

This clonotype was observed a few times. V gene TRBV2 combines with J gene TRBJ2-4, with D unclear. CDR3 length: 13 amino acids. Germline assignment: CDR1 SNHLY and CDR2 FYNNEI. Trimming cost V 3 bases and J 3 bases, with 6 bases left between them. CDR3 sequence: CASSEVVKNIQYF. The CDR3 DNA is TGTGCCAGCAGTGAGGTGGTCAAAAACATTCAGTACTTC. Variable domain in full (rest from reference TRBV2 and TRBJ2-4): EPEVTQTPSHQVTQMGQEVILRCVPISNHLYFYWYRQILGQKVEFLVSFYNNEISEKSEIFDDQFSVERPDGSNFTLKIRSTKLEDSAMYFCASSEVVKNIQYFGAGTRLSVL.

The rearrangement joins TRBV5-1 to TRBJ2-3, with 11 bases lining up with TRBD2. Trimming removed 6 bases from V and 2 bases from J; junction bases left unmatched: 5. The CDR3 contains 15 residues. The germline V gene has CDR1 SGHRS and CDR2 YFSETQ. The CDR3 coding sequence is TGCGCCAGCACCGTAGCGGGGGGGCTCACAGATACGCAGTATTTT. Its translation is CASTVAGGLTDTQYF. The whole variable domain, remainder taken from reference TRBV5-1 and TRBJ2-3, is KAGVTQTPRYLIKTRGQQVTLSCSPISGHRSVSWYQQTPGQGLQFLFEYFSETQRNKGNFPGRFSGRQFSNSRSEMNVSTLELGDSALYLCASTVAGGLTDTQYFGPGTRLTVL.

The gene calls are TRBV27 and TRBJ2-7; D may be TRBD1 or TRBD2 (6 bases each). Trimming removed 6 bases from V and 3 bases from J, with 18 bases in between. Germline V gene data show CDR1 as MNHEY and CDR2 as SMNVEV (reference sequence). The CDR3 runs 15 residues. CDR3 amino acids: CASRLGEEGGYEQYF. The CDR3 DNA reads TGTGCCAGCAGACTGGGGGAAGAGGGGGGCTACGAGCAGTACTTC.

This clonotype appeared a few times. For the CDR3, the DNA is TGTGCCATCAGTGACCAGAGCACCGGGGAGCTGTTTTTT. Its protein is CAISDQSTGELFF. The V call is TRBV10-3, the J call TRBJ2-2; D call uncertain. From germline, CDR1 is ENHRY and CDR2 SYGVKD. The CDR3 has 13 residues. V lost 3 bases, J lost 4 bases, and 6 bases lay in between.

This clonotype has only a few counts. V is TRBV7-9 and J is TRBJ2-2; D unclear. The CDR3 is 15 amino acids. V lost 0 bases and J 7 bases, leaving 12 bases between the germline ends. Per the germline V gene, CDR1 is SEHNR and CDR2 is FQNEAQ (reference sequence). The CDR3 region is CASSLAGITGGELFF. The CDR3 DNA follows: TGTGCCAGCAGCTTAGCTGGGATTACTGGCGGGGAGCTGTTTTTT.

This clonotype occurred many times. The chain is built from TRBV12-3 or TRBV12-4 and TRBJ2-7, with D hard to call. This CDR3 comprises 13 residues. V shed 3 bases and J shed 3 bases, with 9 bases lying between them. The DNA for the CDR3 is TGTGCCAGCAGTTTGTCCGGCCTCTACGAGCAGTACTTC. Encoded protein: CASSLSGLYEQYF.

This clonotype appeared a few times. The J gene is TRBJ1-2, the V gene TRBV7-9; D gene uncertain. The ends were cut back, 1 base at V and 2 bases at J, with 11 bases in the middle. Germline lookup yields CDR1 SEHNR and CDR2 FQNEAQ (reference sequence). The CDR3 has 15 amino acids. CDR3 in amino acids: CASSLGAPENYGYTF. The CDR3 coding sequence is TGTGCCAGCAGCTTAGGGGCACCAGAGAACTATGGCTACACCTTC.

V is TRBV7-9 and J is TRBJ2-3, with a tentative D call TRBD1 (6 bases). The CDR3 runs 15 residues. Trimming left V 6 bases short and J 1 base short, with 14 bases between. Germline CDR1 SEHNR, CDR2 FQNEAQ (reference sequence). CDR3 amino acids: CASRKTGSGTDTQYF. In nucleotides, the CDR3 is TGTGCCAGCAGAAAAACAGGGAGTGGCACAGATACGCAGTATTTT.

The CDR3 DNA sequence: TGTGCCATCCACGCGGGGGGGCACACCGGGGAGCTGTTTTTT. This translates into CAIHAGGHTGELFF. The gene calls are TRBV10-3 and TRBJ2-2, with 9 positions matching TRBD2. Germline-derived CDR1 and CDR2 are ENHRY and SYGVKD. Losses at the gene ends were 8 bases for V and 3 bases for J; bases not matched to a gene: 4. The CDR3 is 14 amino acids.

The rearrangement joins TRBV11-2 to TRBJ1-2; the D gene is possibly TRBD1 (5 bases). Germline loops: CDR1 SGHAT, CDR2 FQNNGV. V was cut by 4 bases and J by 3 bases, with 18 bases left in between. This CDR3 is 16 amino acids long. The CDR3 DNA is TGTGCCAGCAGCTCCATCCATAGAGACAGACACTATGGCTACACCTTC. Amino acids: CASSSIHRDRHYGYTF.

This clonotype has just a few counts. The chain couples TRBV3-1 to TRBJ2-1, with D perhaps TRBD1 (6 bases). Germline V gives CDR1 LGHDT, CDR2 YNNKEL (reference sequence). V was pared by 9 bases and J by 4 bases, with 10 bases between. There are 12 residues in the CDR3. This CDR3 reads CASRDIYNEQFF. CDR3 DNA sequence: TGTGCCAGTAGGGACATATACAATGAGCAGTTCTTC.

This clonotype has a count of ten or more. The chain employs TRBV5-5 and TRBJ2-2; D is uncertain. The V gene's germline CDR1 is SGHKS and CDR2 YYEKEE (reference sequence). V was pared by 2 bases and J by 4 bases, with 6 bases between. The CDR3 contains 13 residues. The DNA of the CDR3 is TGTGCCAGCAGCTTTGGATCCACCGGGGAGCTGTTTTTT. Encoded protein: CASSFGSTGELFF.